This T cell receptor beta chain is from a study of T cell repertoires in cytomegalovirus infection. TCRdb reanalysed the reads using MiXCR and keeps one entry per CDR3 protein. The table has 800,000 to 950,000 distinct CDR3 sequences, around a third seen once; the top ten hold around 11%. CDR3 size: 15 residues. V was trimmed by 7 bases and J by 1 base, leaving 16 bases between them. Findings and caveats of the study: Carriage of CMV together with the relevant HLA was identifiable through cumulative public TCR beta family frequency. CMV-specific HLA-C-restricted TCR beta clonotypes dominated the ex vivo response.

In this sample, this clonotype turned up a few times. Its antigen is not identified. This sequence was found in a human donor in good health (CMV status not recorded). Some clones in this sample may be carry-over from other donors' samples. This chain connects TRBV12-3 or TRBV12-4 to TRBJ1-1, with D unresolved. Material: cultured CD8+ T cells from PBMCs, obtained from culture after CMV antigen stimulation. The CDR3 here is CASTSWEDKNTEAFF. As DNA, the CDR3 is TGTGCCAGCACCTCTTGGGAAGATAAGAACACTGAAGCTTTCTTT.